This TCR beta chain was profiled in a study of CD4 T cells in relation to SARS-CoV-2 and coronaviruses. As for the study in general: After roughly 11 days of antigen culture, PBMC TCR beta CDR3s were sequenced. Findings of the study overall: Crossreactive clones expanded significantly less to SARS-CoV-2 than monoreactive clones. No crossreactivity against non-spike viral proteins was tested here.

Comment on this clone: Antigen specificity is unknown.

Unexposed donor CD4+ T cells date from about 2011-2018, before the COVID-19 pandemic. CD4+ T cells were isolated from the cells after 10 days of culture. Testing used SARS-CoV-2 S/N and four cold-coronavirus spikes on unexposed-donor CD4+ T cells, cells permitting. Generated by immunoSEQ multiplex PCR, the TCRdb table keeps only in-frame clones and is missing some. Among roughly 12,000 clones, approximately 78% were seen once, and the ten largest hold less than 15%. The CDR3 is made up of 15 amino acids. The germline V gene has CDR1 LNHDA and CDR2 SQIVND (reference sequence). Between the trimmed V and J ends, which lost 7 bases and 2 bases, there was a span of 15 bases.

V usage is TRBV19 and J usage is TRBJ2-1; D could derive from TRBD1 or TRBD2 (5 bases each). The sequence was collected from a human donor in good health. Sequenced: CD4+ T cells from PBMCs, cultured in vitro. In DNA, the CDR3 is TGTGCCAGTACCGGGGCGGGTGTTACCTACAATGAGCAGTTCTTC. Translated: CASTGAGVTYNEQFF.